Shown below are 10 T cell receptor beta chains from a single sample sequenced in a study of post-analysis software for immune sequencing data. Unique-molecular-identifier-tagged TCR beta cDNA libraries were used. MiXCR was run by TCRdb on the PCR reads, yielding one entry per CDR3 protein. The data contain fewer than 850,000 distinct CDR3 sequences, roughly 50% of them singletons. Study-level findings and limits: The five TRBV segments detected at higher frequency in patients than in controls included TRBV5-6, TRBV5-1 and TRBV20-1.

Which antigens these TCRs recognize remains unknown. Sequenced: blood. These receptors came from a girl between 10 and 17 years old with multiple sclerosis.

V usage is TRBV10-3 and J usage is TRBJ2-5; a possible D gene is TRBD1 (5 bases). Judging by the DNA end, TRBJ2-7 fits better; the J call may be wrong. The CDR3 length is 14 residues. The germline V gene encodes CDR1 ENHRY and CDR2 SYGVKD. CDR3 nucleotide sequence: TGTGCCATCAGTGGGGGCCCGCAGCCCTACGAGCAGTACTTC. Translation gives CAISGGPQPYEQYF.

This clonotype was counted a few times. Written as DNA, the CDR3 is TGCGCCAGCAGCCCTACTAGCGGAGGGAGCTCCTACAATGAGCAGTTCTTC. Encoded protein: CASSPTSGGSSYNEQFF. The V call is TRBV5-1, the J call TRBJ2-1, with 8 bases fitting TRBD2. The trim removed 4 bases at V and 0 bases at J, leaving 9 bases unmatched. Germline V gene sequence: CDR1 SGHRS, CDR2 YFSETQ. The CDR3 runs 17 residues. Filled out from reference TRBV5-1 and TRBJ2-1, the complete variable domain reads KAGVTQTPRYLIKTRGQQVTLSCSPISGHRSVSWYQQTPGQGLQFLFEYFSETQRNKGNFPGRFSGRQFSNSRSEMNVSTLELGDSALYLCASSPTSGGSSYNEQFFGPGTRLTVL.

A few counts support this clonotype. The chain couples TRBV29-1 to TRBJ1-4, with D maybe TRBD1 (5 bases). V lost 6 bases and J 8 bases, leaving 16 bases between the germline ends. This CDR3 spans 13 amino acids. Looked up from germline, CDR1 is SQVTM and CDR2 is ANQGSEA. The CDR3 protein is CSVSLQGWEKLFF. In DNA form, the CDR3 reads TGCAGCGTCTCCCTCCAGGGCTGGGAAAAACTGTTTTTT.

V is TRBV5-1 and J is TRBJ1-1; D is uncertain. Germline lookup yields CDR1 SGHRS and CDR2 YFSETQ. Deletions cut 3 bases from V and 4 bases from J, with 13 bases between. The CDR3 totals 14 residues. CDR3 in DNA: TGCGCCAGCAGCTCCGACGAGGGCCGCACTGAAGCTTTCTTT. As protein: CASSSDEGRTEAFF.

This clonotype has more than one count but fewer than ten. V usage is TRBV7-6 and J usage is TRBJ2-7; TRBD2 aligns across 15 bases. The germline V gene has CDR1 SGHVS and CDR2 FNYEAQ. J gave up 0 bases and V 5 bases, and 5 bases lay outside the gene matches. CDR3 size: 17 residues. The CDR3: CASSPGLAGGFSYEQYF. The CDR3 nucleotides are TGTGCCAGCAGCCCGGGACTAGCGGGAGGCTTCTCCTACGAGCAGTACTTC.

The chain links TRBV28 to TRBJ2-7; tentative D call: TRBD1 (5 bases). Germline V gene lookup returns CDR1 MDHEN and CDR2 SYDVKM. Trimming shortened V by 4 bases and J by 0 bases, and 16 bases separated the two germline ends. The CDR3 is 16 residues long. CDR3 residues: CASSSPSRALSYEQYF. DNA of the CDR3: TGTGCCAGCAGTTCCCCAAGCAGGGCCCTCTCCTACGAGCAGTACTTC.

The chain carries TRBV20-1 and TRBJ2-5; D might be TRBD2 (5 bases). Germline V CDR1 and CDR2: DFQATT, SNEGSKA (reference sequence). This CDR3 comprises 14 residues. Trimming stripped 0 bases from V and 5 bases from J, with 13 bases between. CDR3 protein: CSAREDFRWETQYF. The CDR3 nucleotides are TGCAGTGCTAGAGAGGACTTCAGGTGGGAGACCCAGTACTTC.

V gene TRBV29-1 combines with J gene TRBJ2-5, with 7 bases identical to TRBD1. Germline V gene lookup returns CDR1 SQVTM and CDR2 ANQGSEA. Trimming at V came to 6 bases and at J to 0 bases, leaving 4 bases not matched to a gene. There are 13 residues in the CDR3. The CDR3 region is CSVVGQDQETQYF. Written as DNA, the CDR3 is TGCAGCGTAGTAGGACAGGACCAAGAGACCCAGTACTTC.

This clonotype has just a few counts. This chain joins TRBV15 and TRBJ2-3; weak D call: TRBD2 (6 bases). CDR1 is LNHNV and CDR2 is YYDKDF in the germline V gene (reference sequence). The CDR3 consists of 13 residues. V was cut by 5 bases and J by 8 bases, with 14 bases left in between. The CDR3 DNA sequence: TGTGCCACCAGCGGCGGGACGGAGGGTACGCAGTATTTT. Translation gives CATSGGTEGTQYF. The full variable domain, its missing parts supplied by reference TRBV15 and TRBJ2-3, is DAMVIQNPRYQVTQFGKPVTLSCSQTLNHNVMYWYQQKSSQAPKLLFHYYDKDFNNEADTPDNFQSRRPNTSFCFLDIRSPGLGDTAMYLCATSGGTEGTQYFGPGTRLTVL.

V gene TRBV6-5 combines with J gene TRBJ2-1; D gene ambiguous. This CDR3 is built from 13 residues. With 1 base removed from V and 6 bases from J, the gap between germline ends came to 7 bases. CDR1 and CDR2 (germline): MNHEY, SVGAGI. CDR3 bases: TGTGCCAGCAGTTACTTAACGGGCAATGAGCAGTTCTTC. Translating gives CASSYLTGNEQFF.